The 29 T cell receptor beta chains below were found in one sample sequenced in a study of shared clonotypes between healthy human individuals. Clones were sequenced by immunoSEQ multiplex PCR, and TCRdb holds only the in-frame ones, with some missing. In the table there are about 1 million clones, approximately 68% of which are singletons. The sample was memory CD4+ T cells sorted from blood. Subset given: CD45RA-negative fraction. The origin of the receptors is a man aged 18-30 years in good health.

V gene TRBV28 combines with J gene TRBJ1-5, with a weak D call TRBD1 (5 bases). The CDR3 totals 12 residues. Per the germline V gene, CDR1 is MDHEN and CDR2 is SYDVKM. Trimming pared 7 bases from V and 5 bases from J, leaving 9 bases between. The CDR3 sequence: CASTSGDQPQHF. The CDR3 coding sequence is TGTGCCAGCACCTCGGGGGATCAGCCCCAGCATTTT. Looking up the rest from reference TRBV28 and TRBJ1-5 gives the full variable domain: DVKVTQSSRYLVKRTGEKVFLECVQDMDHENMFWYRQDPGLGLRLIYFSYDVKMKEKGDIPEGYSVSREKKERFSLILESASTNQTSMYLCASTSGDQPQHFGDGTRLSIL.

The chain employs TRBV10-3 and TRBJ2-3; the D gene is possibly TRBD2 (5 bases). Germline CDR1 and CDR2: ENHRY and SYGVKD. The CDR3 sequence is 13 residues long. Trimming removed 7 bases from V and 0 bases from J, with 8 bases in between. The CDR3 nucleotides are TGTGCCATCAAAGCGGCGAGCACAGATACGCAGTATTTT. Protein sequence: CAIKAASTDTQYF.

V usage is TRBV5-1 and J usage is TRBJ1-1; D perhaps matches TRBD1 (6 bases). The CDR3 consists of 15 residues. Deletions cut 0 bases from V and 1 base from J, with 10 bases between. The germline CDR1 and CDR2 sequences are SGHRS and YFSETQ. The CDR3 DNA reads TGCGCCAGCAGCTTGGATGGACAGCCGAACACTGAAGCTTTCTTT. It yields the protein CASSLDGQPNTEAFF.

The sample holds many counts of this clone. The chain carries TRBV5-4 and TRBJ2-7; weak D call: TRBD2 (6 bases). The CDR3 runs to 14 residues. Trimming pared 4 bases from V and 3 bases from J, leaving 14 bases between. CDR1 and CDR2 (germline): SGHNT, YYREEE (reference sequence). In nucleotides, the CDR3 is TGTGCCAGCAGCCCTGGGGGAGGTTACTACGAGCAGTACTTC. This translates into CASSPGGGYYEQYF.

The rearrangement links TRBV19 to TRBJ1-2, with a possible D match to TRBD1 (5 bases). V lost 9 bases, J lost 8 bases, and 16 bases lay in between. In germline, CDR1 is LNHDA, CDR2 SQIVND (reference sequence). The CDR3 sequence is 12 residues long. CDR3 DNA sequence: TGTGCCAGCGATGACAGTCGTAGGGGCTACACCTTC. The encoded protein is CASDDSRRGYTF.

The genes are TRBV4-3 and TRBJ2-5; 8 nucleotides match TRBD2. With V trimmed by 0 bases and J by 5 bases, 5 bases remained unmatched. The CDR3 totals 15 residues. Germline CDR1 reads LGHNA; CDR2 reads YSLEER. CDR3 amino acids: CASSQDGASGETQYF. The DNA of the CDR3 is TGCGCCAGCAGCCAAGATGGGGCTAGCGGGGAGACCCAGTACTTC.

This clone was counted a few times. The chain joins TRBV19 to TRBJ2-6, with D perhaps TRBD1 (6 bases). Trimming pared 5 bases from V and 0 bases from J, leaving 17 bases between. This CDR3 comprises 18 residues. The germline V gene has CDR1 LNHDA and CDR2 SQIVND (reference sequence). The CDR3 DNA sequence: TGTGCCAGTAGTTTACCAGCGAGGGGGAGCTCTGGGGCCAACGTCCTGACTTTC. It yields the protein CASSLPARGSSGANVLTF.

In this sample, this clone turned up once. The chain has TRBV7-3 and TRBJ1-6, with a possible D match to TRBD1 (5 bases). V gave up 3 bases and J gave up 7 bases, with 10 bases separating them. CDR3 length: 14 amino acids. The germline CDR1 and CDR2 sequences are SGHTA and FQGTGA. Here the CDR3 reads CASSLGDLNSPLHF. The DNA for the CDR3 is TGTGCCAGCAGCTTGGGGGATTTAAATTCACCCCTCCACTTT.

This clone has just one count. The J gene is TRBJ2-1, the V gene TRBV5-1; D is undetermined. Germline lookup yields CDR1 SGHRS and CDR2 YFSETQ. This CDR3 region has 12 residues. The V gene lost 2 bases and the J gene lost 6 bases, with 6 bases spanning the gap. The CDR3 spells CASSLVRNEQFF. The CDR3, as DNA: TGCGCCAGCAGCTTAGTGCGCAATGAGCAGTTCTTC.

This clone turned up a few times. At the DNA level, this CDR3 is encoded by other sequences in the same sample as well. The chain combines TRBV29-1 with TRBJ1-1; the match to TRBD1 covers 10 bases. The length of the CDR3 is 13 residues. CDR1 and CDR2 (germline): SQVTM, ANQGSEA. Trimming took 5 bases from V and 1 from J; bases not matched to a gene: 1. The CDR3 sequence is CSVRTGGNTEAFF. The CDR3 coding sequence is TGCAGCGTTCGGACAGGGGGGAACACTGAAGCTTTCTTT.

This chain joins TRBV2 and TRBJ2-3; TRBD2 matches at 7 bases. V shed 4 bases and J 5 bases; nucleotides not matched to a gene: 9. CDR1 and CDR2 (germline): SNHLY, FYNNEI. The CDR3 runs to 15 residues. The CDR3 bases are TGTGCCAGCAGTGGCATGGCGGGAGTGATAGATACGCAGTATTTT. Translating it yields CASSGMAGVIDTQYF.

V and J are TRBV5-8 and TRBJ2-3; 9 bases line up with TRBD1. V shed 4 bases, J shed 4 bases, and the junction held 10 bases outside the gene matches. From germline, CDR1 is SGHTS and CDR2 YDEGEE. The CDR3 has 16 residues. CDR3 loop: CASSIDRGKVADTQYF. The CDR3 bases are TGTGCCAGCAGCATCGACAGGGGGAAGGTGGCAGATACGCAGTATTTT.

This clone was detected a few times. The chain combines TRBV9 with TRBJ2-2; 12 bases line up with TRBD2. From germline, CDR1 is SGDLS and CDR2 YYNGEE. Unmatched junction bases numbered 7, after V lost 0 bases and J lost 4 bases. This CDR3 spans 18 amino acids. The CDR3 coding sequence is TGTGCCAGCAGCGTAGGGCTAGCGGGGGGGCGTGGCACCGGGGAGCTGTTTTTT. The encoded protein is CASSVGLAGGRGTGELFF.

The table lists this clone with a few counts. The V and J genes are TRBV19 and TRBJ1-4, with D possibly being TRBD1 (5 bases). CDR3 length: 16 amino acids. Trimming cost V 9 bases and J 8 bases, with 25 bases left between them. From germline, CDR1 is LNHDA and CDR2 SQIVND (reference sequence). CDR3 DNA: TGTGCCAGCCTTGAAAGTATCGGGACCCGTCGAGAAAAACTGTTTTTT. Translating gives CASLESIGTRREKLFF.

The chain carries TRBV7-2 and TRBJ1-1; D is uncertain. Germline CDR1 reads SGHTA; CDR2 reads FQGNSA. The V end lost 10 bases, the J end lost 1 base, and 13 bases lay between the germline ends. CDR3 length: 13 residues. CDR3 sequence reads: CATQKGTNTEAFF. CDR3 DNA: TGTGCCACCCAGAAGGGAACGAACACTGAAGCTTTCTTT. The whole variable domain, filled in from reference TRBV7-2 and TRBJ1-1, reads GAGVSQSPSNKVTEKGKDVELRCDPISGHTALYWYRQSLGQGLEFLIYFQGNSAPDKSGLPSDRFSAERTGGSVSTLTIQRTQQEDSAVYLCATQKGTNTEAFFGQGTRLTVV.

The chain carries TRBV28 and TRBJ1-4, with D perhaps matching TRBD1 (5 bases). V was shortened by 6 bases and J by 7 bases, with 15 bases between the two germline ends. Germline CDR1 is MDHEN and CDR2 is SYDVKM. The CDR3 is 14 residues long. The CDR3 protein is CASRALGPVEKLFF. DNA of the CDR3: TGTGCCAGCAGGGCATTGGGACCCGTTGAAAAACTGTTTTTT.

The rearrangement joins TRBV5-4 to TRBJ2-2; 12 nucleotides agree with TRBD2. The V gene end was trimmed by 6 bases and the J gene end by 5 bases; junction bases not matched to a gene: 8. CDR1 and CDR2 (germline): SGHNT, YYREEE (reference sequence). CDR3 length: 16 amino acids. Here the CDR3 DNA reads TGTGCCAGCACCCTTGGCGGGACTAGCGGGACCGGGGAGCTGTTTTTT. Residues: CASTLGGTSGTGELFF.

Comments on this clone: This probably arose from a read error, given a far larger clone one base away. The gene calls are TRBV6-5 and TRBJ1-1, with D hard to call. Trimming took off 9 bases at V and 8 bases at J, with 19 bases between the two ends. There are 13 residues in the CDR3. Germline CDR1 reads MNHEY; CDR2 reads SVGAGI. In DNA, the CDR3 is TGTGCCAGTCGTACGCCAAAAACCCTCGAAGCTTTCTTT. Translation: CASRTPKTLEAFF.

The genes are TRBV6-1 and TRBJ1-3; D not certain. There are 17 residues in the CDR3. Trimming removed 0 bases from V and 8 bases from J, with 20 bases in between. Germline V lookup: CDR1 MNHNS, CDR2 SASEGT. CDR3 region: CASSEATRPRPGDTIYF. The CDR3 DNA is TGTGCCAGCAGTGAAGCAACAAGGCCCCGTCCTGGGGACACCATATATTTT.

V usage is TRBV30 and J usage is TRBJ1-4; D is undetermined. This CDR3 has 13 amino acids. CDR1 is GTSNPN and CDR2 is SVGIG in the germline V gene (reference sequence). V was pared by 3 bases and J by 3 bases, with 8 bases between. The CDR3 here is CAWSLEPNEKLFF. CDR3 bases: TGTGCCTGGAGCCTAGAGCCTAATGAAAAACTGTTTTTT.

V gene TRBV10-3 combines with J gene TRBJ2-1; a possible D gene is TRBD1 (6 bases). The CDR3 spans 12 residues. Germline V gene data show CDR1 as ENHRY and CDR2 as SYGVKD. Trimming cost V 5 bases and J 6 bases, with 8 bases left between them. CDR3 sequence: CAISPGANEQFF. CDR3 sequence (DNA): TGTGCCATCAGTCCAGGGGCCAATGAGCAGTTCTTC.

This chain links TRBV30 with TRBJ2-3, with D maybe TRBD2 (5 bases). CDR1 and CDR2 from the germline V gene are GTSNPN and SVGIG (reference sequence). The CDR3 has 11 amino acids. Between the trimmed V and J ends, which lost 5 bases and 7 bases, there was a span of 10 bases. Written as DNA, the CDR3 is TGTGCCTGGGCCCCGGACTATACGCAGTATTTT. It yields the protein CAWAPDYTQYF.

The chain employs TRBV5-1 and TRBJ2-7, with D possibly TRBD2 on 5 matching bases. There are 15 residues in the CDR3. The V end lost 3 bases, the J end lost 0 bases, and 13 bases lay between the germline ends. The germline V gene encodes CDR1 SGHRS and CDR2 YFSETQ. DNA for the CDR3: TGCGCCAGCAGCTCTGGATCGACTAACTCCTACGAGCAGTACTTC. Translated, it gives CASSSGSTNSYEQYF.

The chain employs TRBV6-5 and TRBJ1-1; no definite D call. V shed 2 bases and J shed 0 bases, with 7 bases lying between them. There are 14 residues in the CDR3. The germline V gene encodes CDR1 MNHEY and CDR2 SVGAGI. The DNA for the CDR3 is TGTGCCAGCAGTTACAAGGGCTTGAACACTGAAGCTTTCTTT. Its translation: CASSYKGLNTEAFF.

The CDR3 protein is CAWSPRGNSPLHF. For the CDR3, the DNA is TGTGCCTGGAGTCCCAGGGGGAATTCACCCCTCCACTTT. The chain carries TRBV30 and TRBJ1-6; 7 bases align to TRBD1. The CDR3 extends over 13 amino acids. Trimming removed 2 bases from V and 7 bases from J; junction bases left unmatched: 2. In germline, CDR1 is GTSNPN, CDR2 SVGIG (reference sequence).

This chain uses TRBV30 with TRBJ2-5; D tentatively reads TRBD1 or TRBD2 (5 bases each). V was clipped by 0 bases and J by 6 bases, with 14 bases between them. CDR1 and CDR2 (germline): GTSNPN, SVGIG (reference sequence). The CDR3 has 14 amino acids. The CDR3 DNA is TGTGCCTGGAGTGTTGAGGGGCGGGTGAAGACCCAGTACTTC. Protein sequence: CAWSVEGRVKTQYF.

This sequence joins TRBV2 and TRBJ1-5; a possible D gene is TRBD1 (5 bases). The CDR3 spans 15 residues. Trimming removed 1 base from V and 3 bases from J, with 10 bases in between. Germline V lookup: CDR1 SNHLY, CDR2 FYNNEI. CDR3 coding DNA: TGTGCCAGCAGTGAAGGCAGGGCAGTCAATCAGCCCCAGCATTTT. As protein: CASSEGRAVNQPQHF.

For this clone: Possible read error: a much larger clone is one base away. The CDR3: CASTLRGNTGAFF. The CDR3 DNA reads TGTGCCAGTACCTTACGGGGGAACACTGGAGCTTTCTTT. The chain recombines TRBV19 with TRBJ1-1; TRBD1 might be the D (5 bases). This CDR3 has 13 amino acids. Germline loops: CDR1 LNHDA, CDR2 SQIVND (reference sequence).

This clone was found once. This sequence joins TRBV5-1 and TRBJ2-2; a possible D gene is TRBD1 (6 bases). The ends were cut back, 0 bases at V and 4 bases at J, with 10 bases in the middle. The CDR3 runs to 15 residues. CDR1 is SGHRS, CDR2 YFSETQ, per germline. This CDR3 reads CASSLDRVATGELFF. In DNA, the CDR3 is TGCGCCAGCAGCTTGGACAGGGTGGCCACCGGGGAGCTGTTTTTT.